What follows are 26 T cell receptor beta chains derived from one specimen sequenced in a study of shared clonotypes between healthy human individuals. Generated by immunoSEQ multiplex PCR, the TCRdb table keeps only in-frame clones and is missing some. Here the sample spans 850,000 to 1,200,000 clones, around 76% being singletons. The sample taken for sequencing was memory CD4+ T cells sorted from blood. Noted subset: CD45RA-negative fraction. The receptors come from a man aged 18-30 years in good health.

This clone was detected only once. The V and J genes are TRBV27 and TRBJ1-6, with D possibly TRBD1 on 5 matching bases. The ends were cut back, 8 bases at V and 14 bases at J, with 19 bases in the middle. The CDR3 extends over 13 amino acids. Germline loops: CDR1 MNHEY, CDR2 SMNVEV (reference sequence). The CDR3: CASRRGVQYSLHF. Written as DNA, the CDR3 is TGTGCCAGCCGACGGGGGGTCCAGTATTCCCTCCACTTT.

This clone came up once. A much larger clone lies a single base off, so this may be a read error. V is TRBV5-8 and J is TRBJ2-7; 7 bases are a match to TRBD1. Germline values: CDR1 SGHTS, CDR2 YDEGEE. After removal of 4 bases from V and 6 bases from J, the junction contained 4 bases not matched to a gene. The CDR3 runs 12 residues. CDR3 bases: TGTGCCAGCAGCATGACAGGGCGCGAGCAGTACTTC. This translates into CASSMTGREQYF.

The chain uses TRBV7-9 and TRBJ2-2, with a possible D match to TRBD2 (6 bases). V lost 5 bases and J 5 bases, leaving 24 bases between the germline ends. Germline V gene data show CDR1 as SEHNR and CDR2 as FQNEAQ (reference sequence). This CDR3 has 18 amino acids. The CDR3 sequence is CASSGWRGSGVTTGELFF. DNA of the CDR3: TGTGCCAGCAGCGGATGGAGAGGTAGCGGAGTGACAACCGGGGAGCTGTTTTTT.

This chain links TRBV4-3 with TRBJ2-4; no clear D. CDR3 length: 16 residues. V lost 1 base, J lost 0 bases, and 10 bases lay in between. Germline CDR1 and CDR2: LGHNA and YSLEER. The CDR3 DNA is TGCGCCAGCAGCCAAGGGGTAGCCTTAGCCAAAAACATTCAGTACTTC. It encodes CASSQGVALAKNIQYF.

A few counts support this clone. The J gene is TRBJ2-7, the V gene TRBV5-1; D is perhaps TRBD1 (5 bases). The CDR3 sequence is 14 residues long. The germline gives CDR1 SGHRS, CDR2 YFSETQ. V was pared by 0 bases and J by 0 bases, with 7 bases between. CDR3 nucleotide sequence: TGCGCCAGCAGCTTGGTGGGGCTCTCCTACGAGCAGTACTTC. Translation gives CASSLVGLSYEQYF.

The V call is TRBV7-2, the J call TRBJ2-2, with D unclear. The CDR3 sequence is 14 residues long. Per the germline V gene, CDR1 is SGHTA and CDR2 is FQGNSA. Trimming left V 3 bases short and J 3 bases short, with 8 bases between. Here the CDR3 reads CASSFVRHTGELFF. CDR3 bases: TGTGCCAGCAGCTTTGTACGGCACACCGGGGAGCTGTTTTTT.

The chain has TRBV9 and TRBJ2-4; tentatively, D is TRBD1 (6 bases). This CDR3 has 17 residues. The germline CDR1 and CDR2 sequences are SGDLS and YYNGEE. Trimming took 3 bases from V and 0 from J, leaving 16 bases between them. In DNA, the CDR3 is TGTGCCAGCAGCGCACCCGGGACACCTATAGCCAAAAACATTCAGTACTTC. This encodes CASSAPGTPIAKNIQYF.

The V and J genes are TRBV7-2 and TRBJ1-1; TRBD1 matches at 7 bases. J gave up 4 bases and V 1 base, and 3 bases lay outside the gene matches. Per germline, CDR1 SGHTA and CDR2 FQGNSA. CDR3 size: 14 residues. CDR3 sequence (DNA): TGTGCCAGCAGCTTAGAAGGGGGCCGCACTGAAGCTTTCTTT. Translated: CASSLEGGRTEAFF.

The rearrangement joins TRBV27 to TRBJ2-1; D gene uncertain. V was shortened by 0 bases and J by 6 bases, with 12 bases between the two germline ends. The CDR3 is made up of 15 amino acids. Germline assignment: CDR1 MNHEY and CDR2 SMNVEV (reference sequence). The CDR3 reads CASSLSSFSGNEQFF. The CDR3 region has the DNA TGTGCCAGCAGTTTATCCAGCTTTAGTGGCAATGAGCAGTTCTTC.

The chain combines TRBV6-1 with TRBJ2-3; tentative D call: TRBD1 (5 bases). Trimming took off 8 bases at V and 2 bases at J, with 14 bases between the two ends. The CDR3 sequence is 14 residues long. CDR1 and CDR2 from the germline V gene are MNHNS and SASEGT. The DNA for the CDR3 is TGTGCCAGCTCATCGGCAGGGTACACAGATACGCAGTATTTT. Its protein is CASSSAGYTDTQYF.

The V and J genes are TRBV2 and TRBJ1-1; D is uncertain. V lost 6 bases, J lost 4 bases, and 9 bases lay in between. The CDR3 loop spans 12 amino acids. From germline, CDR1 is SNHLY and CDR2 FYNNEI. This CDR3 is CASSAPSTEAFF. The CDR3 bases are TGTGCCAGCAGCGCTCCCTCCACTGAAGCTTTCTTT.

The chain couples TRBV19 to TRBJ2-7, with a possible D match to TRBD1 (6 bases). V lost 4 bases to trimming and J lost 0 bases, with 16 bases between them. CDR3 length equals 16 residues. CDR1 is LNHDA and CDR2 is SQIVND in the germline V gene (reference sequence). The CDR3 DNA reads as TGTGCCAGTAGTAGTGAGGGCAGGGGTGCCTCCTACGAGCAGTACTTC. It specifies CASSSEGRGASYEQYF.

The sample holds one count of this clone. The V call is TRBV25-1, the J call TRBJ2-3; D ambiguous. V lost 3 bases and J 3 bases, leaving 10 bases between the germline ends. This CDR3 comprises 14 residues. The germline V gene encodes CDR1 MGHDK and CDR2 SYGVNS. This CDR3 reads CASSDRLGTDTQYF. The DNA of the CDR3 is TGTGCCAGCAGTGATAGGTTGGGGACAGATACGCAGTATTTT.

In nucleotides, the CDR3 is TGTGCCAGCAGTCAGGACCTCAGAGGCTACACCTTC. It translates to CASSQDLRGYTF. The gene calls are TRBV2 and TRBJ1-2, with unresolved D. The CDR3 has 12 residues. The V end lost 5 bases, the J end lost 8 bases, and 12 bases lay between the germline ends. Looked up from germline, CDR1 is SNHLY and CDR2 is FYNNEI. Full variable domain (outside the CDR3, taken from reference TRBV2 and TRBJ1-2): EPEVTQTPSHQVTQMGQEVILRCVPISNHLYFYWYRQILGQKVEFLVSFYNNEISEKSEIFDDQFSVERPDGSNFTLKIRSTKLEDSAMYFCASSQDLRGYTFGSGTRLTVV.

With respect to this clone: This sample also contains other DNA sequences that code for the same CDR3. The rearrangement links TRBV2 to TRBJ2-7; maybe TRBD2 (6 bases). The CDR3 runs 15 residues. The germline V gene has CDR1 SNHLY and CDR2 FYNNEI. With 6 bases removed from V and 3 bases from J, the gap between germline ends came to 18 bases. The CDR3 region is CASSMLKGGSYEQYF. The CDR3 DNA is TGTGCCAGCAGCATGTTGAAGGGAGGTAGCTACGAGCAGTACTTC.

The rearrangement uses TRBV6-5 and TRBJ1-2; 7 nucleotides align to TRBD1. J was trimmed by 11 bases and V by 5 bases; bases with no gene match: 11. The CDR3 has 13 residues. Germline V gives CDR1 MNHEY, CDR2 SVGAGI. CDR3 sequence (DNA): TGTGCCAGCAGTCGTCCGGGACAGCCTTATTACACCTTC. It codes for CASSRPGQPYYTF.

A note on this clone: The sample contains more than one DNA sequence encoding this CDR3. This rearrangement joins TRBV30 to TRBJ2-2; TRBD2 might be the D (6 bases). CDR1 is GTSNPN and CDR2 is SVGIG in the germline V gene (reference sequence). The V gene lost 5 bases and the J gene lost 7 bases, with 11 bases spanning the gap. CDR3 length equals 12 residues. This CDR3 is CAWGRGIGELFF. The CDR3 nucleotides are TGTGCCTGGGGTCGGGGGATCGGGGAGCTGTTTTTT.

About this clone: Within the sample, other DNA sequences also encode this same CDR3. The J gene is TRBJ2-7, the V gene TRBV7-2; perhaps TRBD1 as D (6 bases). The length of the CDR3 is 15 residues. Trimming removed 0 bases at V and 4 bases at J, with 13 bases between. In germline, CDR1 is SGHTA, CDR2 FQGNSA. As DNA, the CDR3 is TGTGCCAGCAGCTTAGCGGCAGGGGTAGGTTACGAGCAGTACTTC. Its translation: CASSLAAGVGYEQYF.

The rearrangement links TRBV30 to TRBJ2-3; possible D gene TRBD1, 5 bases. Germline CDR1 and CDR2: GTSNPN and SVGIG (reference sequence). The V gene lost 4 bases and the J gene lost 4 bases, with 15 bases spanning the gap. The CDR3 is 14 amino acids. The CDR3 nucleotides are TGTGCCTGGACCCCTTCCCCCAGGGCAGATACGCAGTATTTT. Protein product: CAWTPSPRADTQYF. Full variable domain (rest looked up from reference TRBV30 and TRBJ2-3): SQTIHQWPATLVQPVGSPLSLECTVEGTSNPNLYWYRQAAGRGLQLLFYSVGIGQISSEVPQNLSASRPQDRQFILSSKKLLLSDSGFYLCAWTPSPRADTQYFGPGTRLTVL.

The rearrangement uses TRBV2 and TRBJ2-2; D is perhaps TRBD1 (5 bases). The CDR3 is made up of 14 amino acids. V lost 2 bases to trimming and J lost 6 bases, with 10 bases between them. Per germline, CDR1 SNHLY and CDR2 FYNNEI. CDR3 nucleotide sequence: TGTGCCAGCAGTGAATCCAGGGTGCCCGGGGAGCTGTTTTTT. As protein: CASSESRVPGELFF.

V usage is TRBV6-6 and J usage is TRBJ1-2; no definite D call. Trimming removed 4 bases at V and 13 bases at J, with 10 bases between. The germline gives CDR1 MNHNY, CDR2 SVGAGI (reference sequence). This CDR3 spans 10 amino acids. The CDR3 region has the DNA TGTGCCAGCAGTTCCCGGGTTCTCACCTTC. Protein sequence: CASSSRVLTF.

The CDR3 loop reads CASSTGTSGGQETQYF. The CDR3 region has the DNA TGCGCCAGCAGCACCGGGACTAGCGGGGGACAAGAGACCCAGTACTTC. The gene calls are TRBV5-1 and TRBJ2-5; 14 bases are a match to TRBD2. Unmatched junction bases numbered 4, after V lost 4 bases and J lost 2 bases. Germline V lookup: CDR1 SGHRS, CDR2 YFSETQ. The CDR3 has 16 amino acids.

The count of this clone is one. In DNA, the CDR3 is TGTGCCAGCAGCCAAGAGCATCCGGGACAGACTTCTGGAAACACCATATATTTT. Translating it yields CASSQEHPGQTSGNTIYF. This chain links TRBV4-2 with TRBJ1-3, with 7 bases aligning to TRBD1. This CDR3 region has 18 residues. The J segment lost 1 base and the V segment lost 0 bases, leaving 9 bases of the junction unmatched. Germline CDR1 LGHNA, CDR2 YNFKEQ.

At least ten counts were recorded for this clone. The genes are TRBV30 and TRBJ1-6; no clear D gene. The CDR3 is 15 residues long. The germline CDR1 and CDR2 sequences are GTSNPN and SVGIG (reference sequence). Trimming took 0 bases from V and 6 from J, leaving 12 bases between them. In DNA form, the CDR3 reads TGTGCCTGGAGTGTATCCGGCAGGACTAATTCACCCCTCCACTTT. It yields the protein CAWSVSGRTNSPLHF.

The J gene is TRBJ2-5, the V gene TRBV10-1, with 8 bases aligning to TRBD2. This CDR3 contains 12 residues. J gave up 12 bases and V 2 bases, and 5 bases lay outside the gene matches. Germline-derived CDR1 and CDR2 are WNHNN and SYGVQD (reference sequence). The CDR3 DNA is TGCGCCAGCAGTGAGAACAAGCGGGGGAAGTACTTC. This sequence encodes CASSENKRGKYF.

The chain carries TRBV7-2 and TRBJ1-5; no clear D gene. From germline, CDR1 is SGHTA and CDR2 FQGNSA. V lost 5 bases and J 9 bases, leaving 11 bases between the germline ends. The CDR3 has 12 residues. The CDR3 sequence is CASSLDAAPQHF. The CDR3 nucleotides are TGTGCCAGCAGCCTCGACGCCGCGCCCCAGCATTTT.